This TCR beta chain was documented in a study of monozygotic twins with inflammatory bowel disease. Study-wide results and limits: Different subtypes (of T cells) could not be told apart from one another.

Someone took a 2.5 ml blood sample from each of the donors. CDR3 length: 18 residues. Germline V gene data show CDR1 as DFQATT and CDR2 as SNEGSKA (reference sequence). TCRdb reprocessed the 5' RACE reads and reports one entry per CDR3 protein, with no DNA. The sample's table shows approximately 390,000 distinct CDR3 sequences. With respect to this clonotype: The antigen remains unidentified.

The TCR sequence derives from a human donor with ulcerative colitis or Crohn's disease, or a healthy co-twin of an affected twin (not recorded which). The rearrangement uses TRBV20-1 and TRBJ1-1; as DNA is missing, the TRBD1 call by TCRdb cannot be tested. Sequencing input: blood. This chain's CDR3 is CSARDPGQAGIMNTEAFF.